This T cell receptor (beta chain) was retrieved from a study of OX40 agonist ivuxolimab in advanced cancers. The protocol was immunoSEQ multiplex PCR, while the TCRdb copy is restricted to in-frame clones and leaves out a portion. The sample has 92,000 or so clones, 80% to 90% seen once. Exclusion of a patient followed from autoimmune disease history or systemic immunosuppression. Samples were taken at baseline and on day 1 of cycles 4 and 7. Per germline, CDR1 MNHEY and CDR2 SMNVEV (reference sequence). The CDR3 has 17 residues. V lost 6 bases, J lost 3 bases, and 21 bases lay in between. Sample: CD4+ or CD8+ T cells sorted from blood, taken in a trial of the OX40 agonist ivuxolimab. This sequence originates from an adult with an advanced solid tumor such as melanoma, head and neck, liver or kidney cancer. J is TRBJ2-1 and V is TRBV27; the D gene is possibly TRBD2 (7 bases). The CDR3 DNA follows: TGTGCCAGCAGCCAATCCGTGGCGGGGGCCTTCTACAATGAGCAGTTCTTC. This gives the protein CASSQSVAGAFYNEQFF.